These 28 T cell receptor beta chains share one sample of origin, sequenced in a study of tumor-infiltrating lymphocytes in primary liver carcinoma. TCR beta cDNA was made from 500 ng total RNA with a constant-region primer. What produced the TCR beta libraries was three nested multiplex PCR rounds using slightly modified ARM-PCR. It was with TRBV1-TRBV30 forward primers and a C-beta reverse primer that the first two PCR rounds were run, at around 11 cycles each. TCRdb reanalysed the multiplex PCR reads using MiXCR and keeps one entry per CDR3 protein. The table has approximately 73,000 distinct CDR3 sequences, roughly two thirds seen once; the top ten hold about a quarter. Co-extraction yielded RNA and DNA from 20-30 mg of unsorted bulk tissue. The sequencing input was liver tumor tissue from sampling region 4. The subset here: tumor region T4, right-lateral pole. The receptors here all came from a man aged 40-50 years with primary liver carcinoma and hepatitis B virus infection.

This clonotype has just a few counts. An end of the junction differs from the germline gene, which may be a read error. This chain joins TRBV4-2 and TRBJ2-1; 10 bases match TRBD2. The CDR3 covers 16 residues. Germline assignment: CDR1 LGHNA and CDR2 YNFKEQ. In DNA form, the CDR3 reads TGTGCCAGCAGTCAGGCGGGGACTAGCGTCTACAATGAGCGGTTCTTC. It translates to CASSQAGTSVYNERFF.

This clonotype was observed at least ten times. This chain uses TRBV4-1 with TRBJ2-1; 8 bases align to TRBD2. In germline, CDR1 is MGHRA, CDR2 YSYEKL. This CDR3 has 16 residues. J gave up 9 bases and V 1 base, and 11 bases lay outside the gene matches. The CDR3: CASSQGSREGRGEQFF. The CDR3 nucleotides read TGCGCCAGCAGCCAAGGTTCCCGGGAGGGCCGAGGTGAGCAGTTCTTC.

The chain carries TRBV4-1 and TRBJ2-1; 15 nucleotides match TRBD2. The germline V gene has CDR1 MGHRA and CDR2 YSYEKL. The CDR3 sequence is 20 residues long. Trimming removed 5 bases from V and 7 bases from J; junction bases left unmatched: 18. The CDR3 protein is CASSSSESGLAGGSGNEQFF. CDR3 in DNA: TGCGCCAGCAGCTCCTCAGAGAGCGGACTAGCGGGAGGGTCGGGAAATGAGCAGTTCTTC.

The chain recombines TRBV7-9 with TRBJ2-5; D is tentatively TRBD1 or TRBD2 (5 bases each). The CDR3 length is 16 residues. CDR1 SEHNR and CDR2 FQNEAQ come from the germline V gene (reference sequence). The V end lost 5 bases, the J end lost 5 bases, and 21 bases lay between the germline ends. CDR3 nucleotides: TGTGCCAGCAGCCGTGGGGACGGAAGGATACAGGAGACCCAGTACTTC. Its translation: CASSRGDGRIQETQYF.

For this clonotype: At one of its ends the junction is not consistent with the germline gene, which may arise from a read error. For the CDR3, the DNA is TGCGCCAGCATATCCTGGGACTCGGTCCACCAAGAGACCCAGTACTTC. Translated: CASISWDSVHQETQYF. This chain joins TRBV11-2 and TRBJ2-5; weak D call: TRBD2 (6 bases). The CDR3 sequence is 16 residues long. CDR1 SGHAT and CDR2 FQNNGV come from the germline V gene.

This clonotype was counted many times. This chain connects TRBV10-3 to TRBJ2-7; D is undetermined. CDR3 length: 12 amino acids. V lost 8 bases and J lost 3, with 11 bases in between. Germline V gene lookup returns CDR1 ENHRY and CDR2 SYGVKD. The CDR3 region has the DNA TGTGCCATCGAATCATCTAACTACGAGCAGTACTTC. Translation gives CAIESSNYEQYF.

With respect to this clonotype: Given a much more abundant clone one base away, this may be a read error. The chain recombines TRBV6-1 with TRBJ2-5; D gene ambiguous. Germline V gene sequence: CDR1 MNHNS, CDR2 SASEGT. The CDR3 contains 11 residues. The CDR3 bases are TGTACCAGCAGAGAAGGAGAGACCCAGTACTTC. Its translation is CTSREGETQYF.

This clonotype was seen ten or more times. V is TRBV5-4 and J is TRBJ1-1; D might be TRBD1 (6 bases). CDR1 is SGHNT and CDR2 is YYREEE in the germline V gene (reference sequence). Trimming stripped 0 bases from V and 1 base from J, with 13 bases between. The CDR3 is 16 amino acids. The CDR3 nucleotides are TGTGCCAGCAGCTTGGTGCCCAGACAGGAGAACACTGAAGCTTTCTTT. Its protein is CASSLVPRQENTEAFF.

This clonotype came up a few times. The V and J genes are TRBV19 and TRBJ2-7, with TRBD1 matching over 8 bases. The CDR3 extends over 15 amino acids. Germline CDR1 and CDR2: LNHDA and SQIVND (reference sequence). Unmatched junction bases numbered 12, after V lost 6 bases and J lost 5 bases. CDR3 sequence (DNA): TGTGCCAGTAGCCCGGCTAGGGACAGGACCAACGAGCAGTACTTC. Its protein is CASSPARDRTNEQYF. Full variable domain (missing parts from reference TRBV19 and TRBJ2-7): DGGITQSPKYLFRKEGQNVTLSCEQNLNHDAMYWYRQDPGQGLRLIYYSQIVNDFQKGDIAEGYSVSREKKESFPLTVTSAQKNPTAFYLCASSPARDRTNEQYFGPGTRLTVT.

The CDR3 is CASSLDAGGPDTQYF. The DNA of the CDR3 is TGTGCCAGCAGTTTGGATGCGGGAGGCCCAGATACGCAGTATTTT. The V gene is TRBV12-3 or TRBV12-4, the J gene TRBJ2-3; 8 nucleotides align to TRBD2. CDR3 length: 15 amino acids. V lost 3 bases, J lost 4 bases, and 6 bases stayed unmatched.

J is TRBJ2-4 and V is TRBV2, with a possible D match to TRBD2 (5 bases). The CDR3 is made up of 15 amino acids. The V gene's germline CDR1 is SNHLY and CDR2 FYNNEI. V was shortened by 4 bases and J by 3 bases, with 13 bases between the two germline ends. CDR3 amino acids: CASSARLANKNIQYF. The CDR3 nucleotides are TGTGCCAGCAGTGCTAGATTAGCGAACAAAAACATTCAGTACTTC. The full variable domain, its missing parts supplied by reference TRBV2 and TRBJ2-4, is EPEVTQTPSHQVTQMGQEVILRCVPISNHLYFYWYRQILGQKVEFLVSFYNNEISEKSEIFDDQFSVERPDGSNFTLKIRSTKLEDSAMYFCASSARLANKNIQYFGAGTRLSVL.

In its sample, this clonotype was seen many times. The V and J genes are TRBV5-5 and TRBJ2-7, with 7 bases lining up with TRBD2. CDR3 length equals 12 residues. Germline V lookup: CDR1 SGHKS, CDR2 YYEKEE (reference sequence). The junction had 5 bases not matched to a gene; V was cut back by 0 bases and J by 11 bases. As DNA, the CDR3 is TGTGCCAGCAGCTTGGACCTAGCGGTCGAGTACTTC. Translation: CASSLDLAVEYF.

Regarding this clonotype: Sequence at one end of the junction differs from germline and may be a read error. The chain is built from TRBV11-2 and TRBJ1-6; D is unclear. CDR3 length: 16 amino acids. The germline V gene encodes CDR1 SGHAT and CDR2 FQNNGV. CDR3 loop: CASSPRAGLPNSLLHF. CDR3 sequence (DNA): TGTGCCAGCAGCCCCCGGGCAGGCCTACCTAATTCACTCCTCCACTTT.

On this clonotype: The junction differs from germline at one of its ends, possibly a read error. The genes are TRBV29-1 and TRBJ1-2; unclear D gene. The CDR3 is 13 amino acids. CDR1 SQVTM and CDR2 ANQGSEA come from the germline V gene. The CDR3 nucleotides read TGCAGTGTCGTTCTGACCCAAAACTATGACTACACCTTC. This encodes CSVVLTQNYDYTF.

With regard to this clonotype: Here the CDR3 omits its conserved ending phenylalanine or tryptophan, so a read error is the likely source. Because the CDR3's place on the DNA is in doubt, the DNA is left out and the CDR3 is given as listed by TCRdb. The rearrangement uses TRBV6-5 and TRBJ2-1; the table's D gene call, TRBD1, was not cross checked with the DNA. Germline lookup yields CDR1 MNHEY and CDR2 SVGAGI. The CDR3 is 15 residues long, counting both termini. The CDR3 sequence: CASRPARDRYNERFL.

This clonotype was seen more than once but under ten times. At one boundary the junction diverges from the germline segment, which might be a read error. The rearrangement uses TRBV28 and TRBJ1-5; D not certain. This CDR3 is built from 14 residues. Germline CDR1 MDHEN, CDR2 SYDVKM. CDR3 coding DNA: TGTGCTAGCAGTTTTGGGCCAGACAATCGGCCCCAGCATTTT. Its translation is CASSFGPDNRPQHF.

This clonotype was picked up a small number of times. The chain has TRBV7-3 and TRBJ2-1, with 7 bases lining up with TRBD2. The V and J ends lost 1 base and 0 bases, in that order; junction bases with no gene match: 6. CDR1 and CDR2 (germline): SGHTA, FQGTGA. The CDR3 is made up of 17 amino acids. CDR3 bases: TGTGCCAGCAGCTTAAATGGGGGAGGGAGCTCCTACAATGAGCAGTTCTTC. Amino acid sequence: CASSLNGGGSSYNEQFF.

As for this clonotype: A read error may account for a junction end that differs from germline. DNA for the CDR3: TGTACCAGCGTACTGGCGGGAGGGGCAGATACGCAGTATTTT. It yields the protein CTSVLAGGADTQYF. This sequence joins TRBV6-1 and TRBJ2-3; 9 nucleotides line up with TRBD2. Germline V gene data show CDR1 as MNHNS and CDR2 as SASEGT. This CDR3 is built from 14 residues.

Concerning this clonotype: A much bigger clone sits one base away, suggesting this may be a read error. CDR3 in DNA: TGTGCCGGCAGTTCCCCGCAGGGCTACGAGCAGTACTTC. Protein: CAGSSPQGYEQYF. The chain carries TRBV28 and TRBJ2-7; D is possibly TRBD1 (5 bases). This CDR3 contains 13 residues. The germline gives CDR1 MDHEN, CDR2 SYDVKM. Together with reference TRBV28 and TRBJ2-7, the CDR3 gives the full variable domain: DVKVTQSSRYLVKRTGEKVFLECVQDMDHENMFWYRQDPGLGLRLIYFSYDVKMKEKGDIPEGYSVSREKKERFSLILESASTNQTSMYLCAGSSPQGYEQYFGPGTRLTVT.

The chain recombines TRBV29-1 with TRBJ1-2; the D is unclear. The germline V gene has CDR1 SQVTM and CDR2 ANQGSEA. Trimming stripped 6 bases from V and 8 bases from J, with 16 bases between. The CDR3 runs to 12 residues. DNA for the CDR3: TGCAGCGTCGTGTCGGTGGGATTGGGCTACACCTTC. This translates into CSVVSVGLGYTF.

The J gene is TRBJ2-3, the V gene TRBV12-3 or TRBV12-4; D not resolved. This CDR3 is 13 amino acids long. V was trimmed by 9 bases and J by 5 bases, leaving 15 bases between them. The chain's CDR3 is CASLMIGIDTQYF. For the CDR3, the DNA is TGTGCCAGTCTGATGATCGGCATAGATACGCAGTATTTT.

A note on this clonotype: A much larger clone sits a single nucleotide away, making a read error possible. The chain recombines TRBV7-8 with TRBJ1-2; tentatively, D is TRBD1 (6 bases). The germline V gene has CDR1 SGHVS and CDR2 FQNEAQ. The CDR3 sequence is 13 residues long. CDR3 sequence (DNA): TGTGCCAGCAGCGAACAGGGATCTTATGGCTACATCTTC. Translated, it gives CASSEQGSYGYIF. Based on the CDR3 plus reference TRBV7-8 and TRBJ1-2, the full variable domain is GAGVSQSPRYKVAKRGQDVALRCDPISGHVSLFWYQQALGQGPEFLTYFQNEAQLDKSGLPSDRFFAERPEGSVSTLKIQRTQQEDSAVYLCASSEQGSYGYIFGSGTRLTVV.

As for this clonotype: The final CDR3 position lacks the conserved phenylalanine or tryptophan, pointing to a likely read error. Because the CDR3's place on the DNA is in doubt, the DNA is left out and the CDR3 is given as listed by TCRdb. This chain links TRBV6-1 with TRBJ2-2. The CDR3 spans 13 residues, counting both ends. Germline V gives CDR1 MNHNS, CDR2 SASEGT. The CDR3: CASSEHGAGELFL.

Worth noting for this clonotype: The junction differs from germline at one of its ends, possibly a read error. The DNA of the CDR3 is TGTGTCATCAGCCCGGGGGCAAGGGCATGGAACACCGGGGAGCTGTTTTTC. It encodes CVISPGARAWNTGELFF. The genes are TRBV11-2 and TRBJ2-2; the D call may be TRBD1 or TRBD2 (6 bases each). Germline assignment: CDR1 SGHAT and CDR2 FQNNGV. The CDR3 consists of 17 residues.

This clonotype was seen only once. Given a much more abundant clone one base away, this may be a read error. The V gene is TRBV5-1, the J gene TRBJ2-2, with D perhaps TRBD2 (5 bases). Germline assignment: CDR1 SGHRS and CDR2 YFSETQ. This CDR3 is built from 14 residues. The chain's CDR3 is CASSFGSVSGELSF. As DNA, the CDR3 is TGCGCCAGCAGCTTCGGGTCTGTGTCCGGGGAGCTGTCTTTT. Full variable domain (rest looked up from reference TRBV5-1 and TRBJ2-2): KAGVTQTPRYLIKTRGQQVTLSCSPISGHRSVSWYQQTPGQGLQFLFEYFSETQRNKGNFPGRFSGRQFSNSRSEMNVSTLELGDSALYLCASSFGSVSGELSFGEGSRLTVL.

The chain uses TRBV20-1 and TRBJ2-7; 11 nucleotides line up with TRBD2. Germline values: CDR1 DFQATT, CDR2 SNEGSKA (reference sequence). The length of the CDR3 is 15 residues. J lost 0 bases, V lost 5 bases, and 6 bases had no gene match. In DNA, the CDR3 is TGCAGTGCTGCCGGGACTAGCGGAAGCTCCTACGAGCAGTACTTC. As protein: CSAAGTSGSSYEQYF.

In its sample, this clonotype was seen many times. The chain has TRBV28 and TRBJ1-1; TRBD1 matches at 8 bases. Per germline, CDR1 MDHEN and CDR2 SYDVKM. The CDR3 runs to 14 residues. V was pared by 4 bases and J by 1 base, with 2 bases of the junction left unmatched. This chain's CDR3 is CASSSGQGNTEAFF. The CDR3 region has the DNA TGTGCCAGCAGTTCAGGACAGGGGAACACTGAAGCTTTCTTT.

Notes on this clonotype: No conserved phenylalanine or tryptophan is present at the end of the CDR3, so a read error is the likely explanation. This chain uses TRBV12-3 or TRBV12-4 with TRBJ2-1, with D perhaps TRBD2 (6 bases). Deletions cut 3 bases from V and 1 base from J, with 19 bases between. The CDR3 is made up of 18 amino acids. The CDR3 DNA reads as TGTGCCAGCAGTTTCCTTGGTACCTCCGGGAGTTCCTACAATGAGCAGTTCCTC. Its translation is CASSFLGTSGSSYNEQFL.